These 26 T cell receptor beta chains originate from one sample sequenced in a study of blood T cell repertoires in COVID-19. Profiled with immunoSEQ multiplex PCR; TCRdb holds only in-frame clones, not every one. The data show some 220,000 clones, approximately 85% seen once. Material: peripheral blood. These receptor sequences come from a woman in her 70s with COVID-19, enrolled during active disease.

This sequence joins TRBV6-5 and TRBJ2-1; D gene unclear. The CDR3 spans 15 residues. Trimming took 6 bases from V and 0 from J, leaving 12 bases between them. Germline-derived CDR1 and CDR2 are MNHEY and SVGAGI. CDR3 in amino acids: CASSYTITSYNEQFF. The CDR3 coding sequence is TGTGCCAGCAGCTACACAATAACCTCCTACAATGAGCAGTTCTTC.

This chain links TRBV19 with TRBJ2-5; 7 bases are a match to TRBD2. The CDR3 loop spans 13 amino acids. Per the germline V gene, CDR1 is LNHDA and CDR2 is SQIVND (reference sequence). The ends lost 6 bases at V and 2 bases at J; junction bases unmatched: 3. CDR3 coding DNA: TGTGCCAGTAGCCAGGGAGGGCAAGAGACCCAGTACTTC. Protein product: CASSQGGQETQYF. The full variable domain, with the rest looked up from reference TRBV19 and TRBJ2-5, is DGGITQSPKYLFRKEGQNVTLSCEQNLNHDAMYWYRQDPGQGLRLIYYSQIVNDFQKGDIAEGYSVSREKKESFPLTVTSAQKNPTAFYLCASSQGGQETQYFGPGTRLLVL.

The chain couples TRBV27 to TRBJ1-5; TRBD1 agrees at 8 bases. The CDR3 extends over 15 amino acids. The V segment lost 0 bases and the J segment 5 bases; nucleotides outside the gene matches: 3. Germline CDR1 and CDR2: MNHEY and SMNVEV (reference sequence). The CDR3 DNA follows: TGTGCCAGCAGTTTATCCGGACAGGGCTATCAGCCCCAGCATTTT. It codes for CASSLSGQGYQPQHF.

The genes are TRBV3-1 (or the pseudogene TRBV3-2) and TRBJ2-3, with D possibly TRBD1 on 5 matching bases. Trimming took 1 base from V and 0 from J, leaving 11 bases between them. The CDR3 loop spans 16 amino acids. The germline V gene encodes CDR1 LGHDT and CDR2 YNNKEL (reference sequence). The CDR3: CASSQADRPSTDTQYF. CDR3 coding DNA: TGTGCCAGCAGCCAAGCCGACAGACCGAGCACAGATACGCAGTATTTT.

The table lists this clone with many counts. The V gene is TRBV11-2, the J gene TRBJ2-7, with 9 positions matching TRBD1. V was clipped by 2 bases and J by 3 bases; unmatched bases: 8. Germline V gene data show CDR1 as SGHAT and CDR2 as FQNNGV. This CDR3 spans 16 amino acids. The chain's CDR3 is CASSLTTGTGLYEQYF. The CDR3 nucleotides read TGTGCCAGCAGCTTAACCACCGGGACAGGGCTCTACGAGCAGTACTTC.

The chain joins TRBV7-2 to TRBJ2-7; 8 bases map to TRBD1. Trimming at V came to 2 bases and at J to 4 bases, leaving 10 bases not matched to a gene. The CDR3 spans 16 residues. Germline loops: CDR1 SGHTA, CDR2 FQGNSA. The CDR3, as DNA: TGTGCCAGCAGCTTACCTGAGGGGACAGGTGGTTACGAGCAGTACTTC. It encodes CASSLPEGTGGYEQYF.

The V call is TRBV7-2, the J call TRBJ2-3, with 7 bases aligning to TRBD2. V shed 4 bases, J shed 1 base, and the junction held 8 bases outside the gene matches. Germline CDR1 and CDR2: SGHTA and FQGNSA. This CDR3 has 16 amino acids. The CDR3 sequence is CASSSPSRGGTDTQYF. The CDR3 DNA is TGTGCCAGCAGCTCACCCTCCCGGGGGGGCACAGATACGCAGTATTTT.

The V call is TRBV6-2 or TRBV6-3, the J call TRBJ2-4; 9 nucleotides match TRBD1. Unmatched junction bases numbered 12, after V lost 2 bases and J lost 4 bases. Per germline, CDR1 MNHEY and CDR2 SVGEGT. CDR3 length equals 18 residues. The CDR3 protein is CASSYVVRTGTGKNIQYF. The CDR3 DNA reads TGTGCCAGCAGTTACGTCGTTCGCACCGGGACAGGGAAAAACATTCAGTACTTC.

The chain combines TRBV4-3 with TRBJ1-2, with 9 nucleotides matching TRBD1. V lost 5 bases, J lost 2 bases, and 6 bases stayed unmatched. The CDR3 totals 15 residues. Per germline, CDR1 LGHNA and CDR2 YSLEER. CDR3 protein: CASSSRDRENYGYTF. CDR3 nucleotide sequence: TGCGCCAGCAGCTCCCGGGACAGGGAAAACTATGGCTACACCTTC.

The chain carries TRBV29-1 and TRBJ2-1, with 11 bases identical to TRBD2. Germline CDR1 reads SQVTM; CDR2 reads ANQGSEA. The CDR3 has 16 residues. Unmatched junction bases numbered 7, after V lost 4 bases and J lost 2 bases. The CDR3 loop reads CSVVIGLAGTYNEQFF. CDR3 nucleotide sequence: TGCAGCGTTGTGATAGGACTAGCGGGTACCTACAATGAGCAGTTCTTC.

The J gene is TRBJ2-7, the V gene TRBV7-2; 10 nucleotides align to TRBD1. The germline gives CDR1 SGHTA, CDR2 FQGNSA. The CDR3 loop spans 15 amino acids. V lost 3 bases to trimming and J lost 5 bases; unmatched junction nucleotides: 7. CDR3 sequence reads: CASSFSGTGEHEQYF. Here the CDR3 DNA reads TGTGCCAGCAGCTTTTCCGGGACAGGGGAACACGAGCAGTACTTC.

For the CDR3, the DNA is TGCGCCAGCAGCGACAGCGAGACGGGCAGGGCCTACGAGCAGTACTTC. It is translated as CASSDSETGRAYEQYF. The chain carries TRBV5-1 and TRBJ2-7; TRBD1 might be the D (5 bases). Trimming stripped 4 bases from V and 2 bases from J, with 19 bases between. Germline CDR1 is SGHRS and CDR2 is YFSETQ. This CDR3 comprises 16 residues.

This clone has a single count. This chain connects TRBV5-6 to TRBJ2-5; 9 bases map to TRBD1. The V segment lost 4 bases and the J segment 4 bases; nucleotides outside the gene matches: 5. This CDR3 has 14 residues. Looked up from germline, CDR1 is SGHDT and CDR2 is YYEEEE. The CDR3 here is CASSATGGGETQYF. CDR3 in DNA: TGTGCCAGCAGCGCGACAGGGGGTGGAGAGACCCAGTACTTC.

This clone was picked up one time. The chain joins TRBV6-5 to TRBJ1-2; D unclear. The CDR3 covers 11 residues. CDR1 and CDR2 (germline): MNHEY, SVGAGI. The CDR3 region is CAAGVGYGYTF. DNA for the CDR3: TGTGCAGCCGGGGTCGGCTATGGCTACACCTTC.

The chain uses TRBV3-1 (or the pseudogene TRBV3-2) and TRBJ1-1; perhaps TRBD1 as D (5 bases). V was shortened by 1 base and J by 4 bases, with 19 bases between the two germline ends. From germline, CDR1 is LGHDT and CDR2 YNNKEL (reference sequence). The CDR3 extends over 17 amino acids. CDR3 nucleotide sequence: TGTGCCAGCAGCCAAGGCGAAAAGGTAGGGGCTGGCACTGAAGCTTTCTTT. It yields the protein CASSQGEKVGAGTEAFF.

The gene calls are TRBV5-6 and TRBJ1-5; D is possibly TRBD1 (5 bases). Germline V gene sequence: CDR1 SGHDT, CDR2 YYEEEE. The V end was cut by 4 bases, the J end by 6 bases, with 20 bases between. There are 16 residues in the CDR3. Here the CDR3 reads CASSIHDGGFSQPQHF. The CDR3 DNA reads TGTGCCAGCAGCATCCATGATGGGGGGTTCAGTCAGCCCCAGCATTTT.

This sequence joins TRBV29-1 and TRBJ2-3; 7 nucleotides match TRBD2. This CDR3 has 14 amino acids. Germline CDR1 SQVTM, CDR2 ANQGSEA. Trimming cost V 7 bases and J 4 bases; bases outside gene matches: 11. Here the CDR3 reads CSGRLSGTADTQYF. CDR3 nucleotide sequence: TGCAGCGGGCGACTAAGCGGGACCGCAGATACGCAGTATTTT.

The V call is TRBV14, the J call TRBJ2-5; the D gene is possibly TRBD2 (6 bases). Germline CDR1 is SGHDN and CDR2 is FVKESK. V lost 4 bases to trimming and J lost 5 bases, with 17 bases between them. The CDR3 is 15 residues long. CDR3 nucleotides: TGTGCCAGCAGCCGTTGGGGGGTAGGAGGGGAGACCCAGTACTTC. Its protein product is CASSRWGVGGETQYF.

This chain joins TRBV11-2 and TRBJ2-7; the D gene is possibly TRBD2 (5 bases). Germline V gives CDR1 SGHAT, CDR2 FQNNGV. The CDR3 is 15 residues long. Trimming took 1 base from V and 2 from J, leaving 12 bases between them. The CDR3 nucleotides are TGTGCCAGCAGCTTAGGTCGTCGGGGTCCCTACGAGCAGTACTTC. Translated, it gives CASSLGRRGPYEQYF.

This chain connects TRBV15 to TRBJ2-1, with TRBD2 matching 10 bases. V gave up 0 bases and J gave up 3 bases; unmatched junction bases: 8. Looked up from germline, CDR1 is LNHNV and CDR2 is YYDKDF (reference sequence). The CDR3 length is 18 residues. DNA of the CDR3: TGTGCCACCAGCAGAGACAGACTAGCGGGTATGTACTACAATGAGCAGTTCTTC. Its protein is CATSRDRLAGMYYNEQFF. Combining the CDR3 with reference TRBV15 and TRBJ2-1 gives the whole variable domain DAMVIQNPRYQVTQFGKPVTLSCSQTLNHNVMYWYQQKSSQAPKLLFHYYDKDFNNEADTPDNFQSRRPNTSFCFLDIRSPGLGDTAMYLCATSRDRLAGMYYNEQFFGPGTRLTVL.

The CDR3 here is CSVEGASGRAGETQYF. The CDR3 DNA reads TGCAGCGTTGAAGGGGCTAGCGGGAGGGCCGGGGAGACCCAGTACTTC. This sequence joins TRBV29-1 and TRBJ2-5, with 12 bases matching TRBD2. Looked up from germline, CDR1 is SQVTM and CDR2 is ANQGSEA. With 1 base clipped from V and 5 bases from J, the junction kept 8 bases outside the gene matches. The CDR3 length is 16 residues. Variable domain in full (rest from reference TRBV29-1 and TRBJ2-5): SAVISQKPSRDICQRGTSLTIQCQVDSQVTMMFWYRQQPGQSLTLIATANQGSEATYESGFVIDKFPISRPNLTFSTLTVSNMSPEDSSIYLCSVEGASGRAGETQYFGPGTRLLVL.

This chain uses TRBV4-2 with TRBJ1-6; D perhaps matches TRBD1 (6 bases). The V gene's germline CDR1 is LGHNA and CDR2 YNFKEQ. This CDR3 region has 17 residues. V was shortened by 4 bases and J by 2 bases, with 15 bases between the two germline ends. CDR3 coding DNA: TGTGCCAGCAGCCGAGAGGGGGGATGGACCTATAATTCACCCCTCCACTTT. Protein product: CASSREGGWTYNSPLHF.

The CDR3 protein is CATSLTGNEQYF. The CDR3 coding sequence is TGTGCCACCAGTCTGACAGGGAACGAGCAGTACTTC. J is TRBJ2-7 and V is TRBV24-1, with 7 bases matching TRBD1. The V segment lost 6 bases and the J segment 5 bases; nucleotides outside the gene matches: 3. Germline CDR1 reads KGHDR; CDR2 reads SFDVKD. The CDR3 has 12 amino acids.

The table lists this clone with a count of one. The J gene is TRBJ2-1, the V gene TRBV29-1, with D maybe TRBD1 (6 bases). CDR1 is SQVTM and CDR2 is ANQGSEA in the germline V gene. The CDR3 is 13 residues long. V lost 7 bases to trimming and J lost 0 bases, with 10 bases between them. The CDR3 DNA is TGCAGCGGCACAGGGAGCTCCTACAATGAGCAGTTCTTC. This translates into CSGTGSSYNEQFF.

The chain employs TRBV7-2 and TRBJ2-5, with D unresolved. The CDR3 consists of 14 residues. Trimming took 1 base from V and 5 from J, leaving 11 bases between them. The germline gives CDR1 SGHTA, CDR2 FQGNSA. As DNA, the CDR3 is TGTGCCAGCAGCTTAGATGCTGTACAGGAGACCCAGTACTTC. Translation: CASSLDAVQETQYF.

V gene TRBV4-2 combines with J gene TRBJ1-5; D not certain. Trimming stripped 3 bases from V and 0 bases from J, with 6 bases between. The CDR3 loop spans 14 amino acids. Germline V gives CDR1 LGHNA, CDR2 YNFKEQ. The DNA of the CDR3 is TGTGCCAGCAGCCAGGCCCATAGCAATCAGCCCCAGCATTTT. Translated, it gives CASSQAHSNQPQHF.